These 27 T cell receptor beta chains originate from one sample sequenced in a study of tumor-infiltrating lymphocytes in oesophageal squamous cell carcinoma (dated by TCRdb to about 2016). Preparation of the library involved PCR. The listed sequencing device is Illumina HiSeq 2000. TCRdb reran the public reads through fastp at Q25 and MiXCR, keeping productive beta chains. Rows merge per CDR3 protein into single entries with the most common DNA and genes. The sample table contains approximately 22,000 distinct CDR3 sequences; only one count was recorded for approximately 37% of them. 15% to 20% of the sample is taken by the ten largest. The sequencing sample was made of esophageal tumor tissue. The receptor set was obtained from a female donor with esophageal squamous cell carcinoma.

This clonotype was seen a handful of times. The chain recombines TRBV19 with TRBJ1-5, with D possibly being TRBD1 (5 bases). CDR3 length: 14 residues. Per germline, CDR1 LNHDA and CDR2 SQIVND (reference sequence). V lost 3 bases and J lost 4, with 10 bases in between. The CDR3 DNA is TGTGCCAGTAGTATCCAGGGACGAAATCAGCCCCAGCATTTT. This encodes CASSIQGRNQPQHF.

This clonotype was found many times. The gene calls are TRBV6-1 and TRBJ1-2, with D maybe TRBD1 (6 bases). The V and J ends lost 7 bases and 7 bases respectively, with 13 bases between them. The CDR3 is 12 amino acids. The V gene's germline CDR1 is MNHNS and CDR2 SASEGT. CDR3 sequence reads: CASNTGTSGYTF. The DNA for the CDR3 is TGTGCCAGCAACACAGGGACCTCTGGCTACACCTTC.

The chain employs TRBV12-5 and TRBJ2-1; 7 positions match TRBD1. V shed 7 bases, J shed 9 bases, and the junction held 12 bases outside the gene matches. The CDR3 contains 14 residues. The germline V gene has CDR1 LGHNT and CDR2 FRNRAP. The CDR3 loop is CASAKDRARSEQFF. The CDR3 region has the DNA TGTGCTAGTGCTAAAGACAGGGCGCGTAGTGAGCAGTTCTTC.

The rearrangement uses TRBV18 and TRBJ2-7; D is undetermined. The end of the DNA aligns better with TRBJ2-1, so the J call may be wrong. CDR3 size: 16 residues. Germline loops: CDR1 KGHSH, CDR2 LQKENI. CDR3 bases: TGTGCCAGCTCACAAGAGACTGGATCGACCTACAATGAGCAGTTCTTC. It encodes CASSQETGSTYNEQFF.

This clonotype occurred once. The V and J genes are TRBV6-8 and TRBJ2-1; no reliable D call. The tail of the sequence fits TRBJ2-7 better, so the J call may be wrong. CDR1 and CDR2 (germline): MNHGY, SAAAGT. The CDR3 sequence is 14 residues long. The CDR3 DNA sequence: TGTGCCAGCATACCCAATCCCACCTACAATGAGCAGTACTTC. Its translation is CASIPNPTYNEQYF.

The rearrangement links TRBV28 to TRBJ1-1; no definite D call. The CDR3 totals 12 residues. CDR1 MDHEN and CDR2 SYDVKM come from the germline V gene. Trimming took 2 bases from V and 5 from J, leaving 6 bases between them. The CDR3 DNA sequence: TGTGCCAGCAGTTTAGATGGGACTGAAGCTTTCTTT. Residues: CASSLDGTEAFF.

On this clonotype itself: No conserved phenylalanine or tryptophan ends this CDR3, so it is likely a read error. The V gene is TRBV6-5, the J gene TRBJ2-3; 8 positions agree with TRBD2. CDR3 length equals 13 residues. The J segment lost 11 bases and the V segment lost 2 bases, leaving 6 bases of the junction unmatched. The germline CDR1 and CDR2 sequences are MNHEY and SVGAGI. The CDR3 protein is CASSYLGTRLQYL. CDR3 nucleotides: TGTGCCAGCAGTTACCTAGGGACTAGGTTGCAGTATTTG.

There are a few counts of this clonotype. This sequence joins TRBV7-2 and TRBJ2-3; D remains unclear. Germline V gene lookup returns CDR1 SGHTA and CDR2 FQGNSA. The CDR3 extends over 13 amino acids. V dropped 2 bases and J dropped 6 bases, with 9 bases sitting between them. The CDR3 reads CASSLRARDTQYF. The DNA of the CDR3 is TGTGCCAGCAGCTTAAGGGCCCGGGATACGCAGTATTTT.

This chain connects TRBV28 to TRBJ2-1; D ambiguous. Germline V gene sequence: CDR1 MDHEN, CDR2 SYDVKM. V dropped 7 bases and J dropped 4 bases, with 11 bases sitting between them. This CDR3 spans 13 amino acids. The CDR3 loop is CASTFHQYNEQFF. The CDR3 DNA reads as TGTGCCAGCACTTTCCATCAGTACAATGAGCAGTTCTTC.

This clonotype has a count of ten or more. The chain links TRBV19 to TRBJ1-2; TRBD1 aligns across 7 bases. Germline loops: CDR1 LNHDA, CDR2 SQIVND (reference sequence). CDR3 length: 15 residues. Trimming removed 5 bases from V and 4 bases from J; junction bases left unmatched: 10. CDR3 DNA: TGTGCCAGTAGTGCCACGGGACAGAGGACCTATGGCTACACCTTC. Translating it yields CASSATGQRTYGYTF.

On this clonotype: Since a much larger clone is just one base distant, this may be a read error. The chain uses TRBV7-6 and TRBJ1-1; no reliable D call. V lost 3 bases, J lost 1 base, and 3 bases lay in between. The CDR3 is 12 amino acids. Germline CDR1 SGHVS, CDR2 FNYEAQ. The DNA of the CDR3 is TGTGCCAGCAGCTTCGGGAACACTGAAGCTTTCTTT. Translation: CASSFGNTEAFF. The entire variable domain, with the rest obtained from reference TRBV7-6 and TRBJ1-1, is as follows: GAGVSQSPRYKVTKRGQDVALRCDPISGHVSLYWYRQALGQGPEFLTYFNYEAQQDKSGLPNDRFSAERPEGSISTLTIQRTEQRDSAMYRCASSFGNTEAFFGQGTRLTVV.

About this clonotype itself: A read error may explain this, as a much larger clone is one base away. The chain combines TRBV12-3 or TRBV12-4 with TRBJ2-1; no clear D. The end of the DNA is better explained by TRBJ2-7, so the J call may be wrong. The CDR3 loop spans 13 amino acids. DNA of the CDR3: TGTGCCAGCAGACGCAACGGTTACAATGAGCAGTACTTC. Translation: CASRRNGYNEQYF.

This clonotype was seen many times. This chain joins TRBV6-1 and TRBJ1-1; D might be TRBD1 (6 bases). This CDR3 spans 12 amino acids. The germline V and J ends were trimmed by 5 bases and 14 bases, with 18 bases remaining between them. CDR1 and CDR2 (germline): MNHNS, SASEGT. CDR3 DNA: TGTGCCAGCAGTCGCTCGGGGGGCGAGGGGTTCTTT. Protein: CASSRSGGEGFF.

This clonotype showed up just once. This clone may be a read error of a much larger clone one base away. V is TRBV6-1 and J is TRBJ2-7, with D unresolved. The germline V and J ends were trimmed by 5 bases and 7 bases, with 18 bases remaining between them. Germline V gene data show CDR1 as MNHNS and CDR2 as SASEGT. This CDR3 is 14 amino acids long. The chain's CDR3 is CASSHIARYNEQYF. The CDR3 region has the DNA TGTGCCAGCAGTCACATCGCCAGGTACAATGAGCAGTACTTC.

The rearrangement links TRBV7-3 to TRBJ2-1; TRBD2 aligns across 9 bases. CDR3 length: 15 residues. Trimming removed 5 bases from V and 8 bases from J; junction bases left unmatched: 10. Germline lookup yields CDR1 SGHTA and CDR2 FQGTGA. This chain's CDR3 is CASSLSGRYKDEQFF. The CDR3 nucleotides read TGTGCCAGCAGCCTAAGCGGGAGGTATAAGGATGAGCAGTTCTTC.

This clonotype was detected once. The chain joins TRBV7-4 to TRBJ2-1; maybe TRBD2 (5 bases). This CDR3 contains 15 residues. Germline assignment: CDR1 SGHVT and CDR2 SQSDAQ. The germline V and J ends were trimmed by 0 bases and 2 bases, with 8 bases remaining between them. The CDR3 nucleotides read TGTGCCAGCAGCTTAGCGGGAGTACCCTACAATGAGCAGTTCTTC. It encodes CASSLAGVPYNEQFF.

As for this clonotype: A read error may explain this, as a much larger clone is one base away. This sequence joins TRBV5-4 and TRBJ1-1; 7 bases map to TRBD1. The end of the DNA aligns better with TRBJ1-6, so the J call may be wrong. The CDR3 spans 17 residues. Per the germline V gene, CDR1 is SGHNT and CDR2 is YYREEE (reference sequence). CDR3: CASSSKSGDSHLSPLHF. CDR3 nucleotide sequence: TGTGCCAGCAGCTCCAAATCCGGGGACAGTCATCTCTCACCCCTCCACTTT.

By share, this clonotype ranks as medium-sized (0.01 to 0.1%). This chain connects TRBV6-6 to TRBJ1-1; D remains unclear. The germline V gene encodes CDR1 MNHNY and CDR2 SVGAGI (reference sequence). The germline V and J ends were trimmed by 2 bases and 0 bases, with 4 bases remaining between them. This CDR3 is 13 amino acids long. CDR3 coding DNA: TGTGCCAGCAGTTACGGGATGAACACTGAAGCTTTCTTT. It codes for CASSYGMNTEAFF.

This chain uses TRBV7-9 with TRBJ2-1, with D uncertain. V was cut by 0 bases and J by 10 bases, with 16 bases left in between. Looked up from germline, CDR1 is SEHNR and CDR2 is FQNEAQ (reference sequence). CDR3 length equals 15 residues. This CDR3 reads CASSLASPRTEEQFF. DNA of the CDR3: TGTGCCAGCAGCTTAGCTAGCCCCAGAACGGAGGAGCAGTTCTTC.

At least ten counts were recorded for this clonotype. The genes are TRBV6-1 and TRBJ1-1; TRBD1 might be the D (6 bases). This CDR3 comprises 14 residues. CDR1 and CDR2 (germline): MNHNS, SASEGT. V lost 6 bases and J 5 bases, leaving 16 bases between the germline ends. The CDR3 loop is CASRSAGEGTEAFF. In nucleotides, the CDR3 is TGTGCCAGCAGATCAGCAGGGGAAGGAACTGAAGCTTTCTTT.

This clonotype ranks as medium-sized. This chain uses TRBV7-9 with TRBJ1-2; D might be TRBD1 (5 bases). Trimming left V 0 bases short and J 5 bases short, with 10 bases between. The CDR3 has 14 amino acids. Germline V CDR1 and CDR2: SEHNR, FQNEAQ (reference sequence). CDR3 amino acids: CASSLARGKYGYTF. The CDR3, as DNA: TGTGCCAGCAGCTTAGCACGGGGCAAGTATGGCTACACCTTC.

This clonotype has only a few counts. This sequence joins TRBV9 and TRBJ1-1, with a weak D call TRBD1 (5 bases). Trimming removed 4 bases at V and 1 base at J, with 20 bases between. The CDR3 spans 17 residues. Germline CDR1 reads SGDLS; CDR2 reads YYNGEE. In nucleotides, the CDR3 is TGTGCCAGCAGCCCGAGGGGTTATCAGGGACCGAACACTGAAGCTTTCTTT. Amino acids: CASSPRGYQGPNTEAFF.

The gene calls are TRBV5-1 and TRBJ2-3; 10 bases match TRBD2. Germline V lookup: CDR1 SGHRS, CDR2 YFSETQ. The V segment lost 4 bases and the J segment 0 bases; nucleotides outside the gene matches: 5. The CDR3 is made up of 16 amino acids. In DNA, the CDR3 is TGCGCCAGCAGCACTGGGACTAGCGCAAGCACAGATACGCAGTATTTT. Translated, it gives CASSTGTSASTDTQYF.

This clonotype was detected ten times or more. A junction end diverges from the germline sequence, so it may reflect a read error. The V gene is TRBV5-4, the J gene TRBJ1-5, with D unclear. The length of the CDR3 is 15 residues. Germline V CDR1 and CDR2: SGHNT, YYREEE (reference sequence). The CDR3 nucleotides read TGTGCCAGCAGCTTGGGGGCTGGCGGAGATCAACCCCAGCATTTT. This translates into CASSLGAGGDQPQHF.

In its sample, this clonotype ranks as medium-sized. The chain links TRBV6-6 to TRBJ2-7; perhaps TRBD1 as D (6 bases). The V gene lost 2 bases and the J gene lost 1 base, with 6 bases spanning the gap. This CDR3 has 13 amino acids. Germline V gene sequence: CDR1 MNHNY, CDR2 SVGAGI (reference sequence). CDR3 nucleotide sequence: TGTGCCAGCAGTTACGGACAGTCCTACGAGCAGTACTTC. Its translation: CASSYGQSYEQYF.

V and J are TRBV11-2 and TRBJ1-6; D may be TRBD1 (6 bases). CDR1 SGHAT and CDR2 FQNNGV come from the germline V gene. The CDR3 spans 16 residues. Deletions cut 6 bases from V and 6 bases from J, with 18 bases between. The CDR3 reads CASSPGHSFGNSPLHF. The CDR3 nucleotides are TGTGCCAGCAGTCCGGGACATAGCTTCGGTAATTCACCCCTCCACTTT.

This clonotype is deemed medium-sized. This chain connects TRBV12-3 or TRBV12-4 to TRBJ1-2; no definite D call. With 6 bases removed from V and 1 base from J, the gap between germline ends came to 18 bases. The CDR3 consists of 16 residues. The CDR3 bases are TGTGCCAGCAGCCTAAGCGGACGTAACCGTAACTATGGCTACACCTTC. It translates to CASSLSGRNRNYGYTF.